Each of the 24 T cell receptor beta chains below was sequenced from the same sample in a study of shared clonotypes between healthy human individuals. The data were produced by immunoSEQ multiplex PCR, yet TCRdb's version contains in-frame clones alone and is incomplete. The sample records approximately 980,000 clones, around 80% being singletons. What was sequenced was memory CD4+ T cells sorted from blood. Subset noted: CD45RA-negative fraction. These receptors were taken from a man younger than 35 in good health.

The V gene is TRBV5-1, the J gene TRBJ2-5, with unresolved D. Germline V gene lookup returns CDR1 SGHRS and CDR2 YFSETQ. With 4 bases removed from V and 4 bases from J, the gap between germline ends came to 11 bases. The CDR3 has 13 residues. Here the CDR3 DNA reads TGCGCCAGCAGCCTGGTGGTGGGAGAGACCCAGTACTTC. Its protein product is CASSLVVGETQYF.

Concerning this clone: Within the sample, other DNA sequences also encode this same CDR3. The genes are TRBV30 and TRBJ2-3, with 7 bases aligning to TRBD1. The CDR3 extends over 13 amino acids. Trimming removed 0 bases from V and 3 bases from J; junction bases left unmatched: 0. In germline, CDR1 is GTSNPN, CDR2 SVGIG (reference sequence). In DNA form, the CDR3 reads TGTGCCTGGAGTGTACAGGGGACAGATACGCAGTATTTT. Residues: CAWSVQGTDTQYF. Drawing the rest from reference TRBV30 and TRBJ2-3, the complete variable domain is SQTIHQWPATLVQPVGSPLSLECTVEGTSNPNLYWYRQAAGRGLQLLFYSVGIGQISSEVPQNLSASRPQDRQFILSSKKLLLSDSGFYLCAWSVQGTDTQYFGPGTRLTVL.

The chain joins TRBV7-2 to TRBJ2-5, with 9 bases aligning to TRBD2. Unmatched junction bases numbered 13, after V lost 3 bases and J lost 5 bases. CDR3 length: 17 amino acids. Germline CDR1 is SGHTA and CDR2 is FQGNSA. The CDR3 DNA is TGTGCCAGCAGCTTCAGGACTAGCGTGACTTGGCGGGAGACCCAGTACTTC. Protein: CASSFRTSVTWRETQYF. The entire variable domain, with the rest obtained from reference TRBV7-2 and TRBJ2-5, is as follows: GAGVSQSPSNKVTEKGKDVELRCDPISGHTALYWYRQSLGQGLEFLIYFQGNSAPDKSGLPSDRFSAERTGGSVSTLTIQRTQQEDSAVYLCASSFRTSVTWRETQYFGPGTRLLVL.

This clone was observed a few times. The gene calls are TRBV19 and TRBJ2-7; the D gene is possibly TRBD1 (6 bases). V lost 6 bases and J lost 7, with 19 bases in between. The CDR3 contains 14 residues. The V gene's germline CDR1 is LNHDA and CDR2 SQIVND (reference sequence). The CDR3 DNA follows: TGTGCCAGTAGCTCTATACAGGGACGGTGGGAGCAGTACTTC. Amino acid sequence: CASSSIQGRWEQYF.

The chain couples TRBV29-1 to TRBJ2-5; possible D gene TRBD1, 7 bases. Trimming shortened V by 8 bases and J by 4 bases, and 17 bases separated the two germline ends. The CDR3 contains 13 residues. CDR1 is SQVTM, CDR2 ANQGSEA, per germline. The CDR3 DNA reads as TGCAGCTTTAGACAGGGAGGTACAGAGACCCAGTACTTC. This translates into CSFRQGGTETQYF.

This rearrangement joins TRBV10-1 to TRBJ2-3, with no clear D. This CDR3 spans 12 amino acids. In germline, CDR1 is WNHNN, CDR2 SYGVQD (reference sequence). V lost 11 bases and J lost 7, with 16 bases in between. The chain's CDR3 is CAGRTERYTQYF. Here the CDR3 DNA reads TGCGCCGGCCGAACCGAGAGATATACGCAGTATTTT.

CDR3 nucleotides: TGCGCCAGCAGCCGGGACAGCAGCTCTGGGGCCAACGTCCTGACTTTC. Its translation is CASSRDSSSGANVLTF. The V gene is TRBV5-1, the J gene TRBJ2-6; 7 bases agree with TRBD1. The V and J ends lost 4 bases and 0 bases, in that order; junction bases with no gene match: 4. From germline, CDR1 is SGHRS and CDR2 YFSETQ. CDR3 length: 16 amino acids.

This clone was picked up a small number of times. The chain is built from TRBV5-1 and TRBJ1-1; D possibly corresponds to TRBD1 (5 bases). CDR1 and CDR2 from the germline V gene are SGHRS and YFSETQ. V lost 4 bases to trimming and J lost 8 bases, with 15 bases between them. The CDR3 has 13 residues. CDR3 loop: CASSPRVGTEAFF. The CDR3 bases are TGCGCCAGCAGCCCCCGGGTTGGGACGGAAGCTTTCTTT.

The V and J genes are TRBV5-6 and TRBJ1-3; no definite D call. CDR1 SGHDT and CDR2 YYEEEE come from the germline V gene. Trimming took off 2 bases at V and 1 base at J, with 4 bases between the two ends. The CDR3 is 13 amino acids. The CDR3 DNA reads as TGTGCCAGCAGCTTAGGTTCTGGAAACACCATATATTTT. Translation gives CASSLGSGNTIYF.

This clone occurred once. The V and J genes are TRBV10-1 and TRBJ2-3, with D possibly being TRBD1 (6 bases). Germline CDR1 and CDR2: WNHNN and SYGVQD (reference sequence). V dropped 4 bases and J dropped 7 bases, with 18 bases sitting between them. This CDR3 is built from 15 residues. This CDR3 is CASSGNNRDRNTQYF. Written as DNA, the CDR3 is TGCGCCAGCAGTGGGAACAACAGGGATCGAAATACGCAGTATTTT.

The CDR3 loop reads CASSPNPTRGGETQYF. As DNA, the CDR3 is TGTGCCAGCAGCCCAAATCCCACGAGAGGGGGAGAGACCCAGTACTTC. V usage is TRBV9 and J usage is TRBJ2-5, with D possibly being TRBD1 (6 bases). V lost 4 bases and J 4 bases, leaving 20 bases between the germline ends. Per germline, CDR1 SGDLS and CDR2 YYNGEE. The CDR3 totals 16 residues.

CDR3 loop: CASRGGLNTGELFF. The DNA for the CDR3 is TGTGCCAGCAGAGGGGGGCTGAACACCGGGGAGCTGTTTTTT. J is TRBJ2-2 and V is TRBV25-1; the D gene could be TRBD1 or TRBD2 (6 bases each). CDR3 length: 14 residues. Germline-derived CDR1 and CDR2 are MGHDK and SYGVNS. V lost 6 bases to trimming and J lost 1 base, with 9 bases between them.

The sample holds a few counts of this clone. The chain joins TRBV30 to TRBJ1-4; 9 nucleotides align to TRBD1. Germline CDR1 GTSNPN, CDR2 SVGIG (reference sequence). CDR3 length: 13 amino acids. V shed 3 bases, J shed 9 bases, and the junction held 5 bases outside the gene matches. The CDR3 DNA reads TGTGCCTGGAGCGAAGGGACAGGGAAAAAACTGTTTTTT. Translated, it gives CAWSEGTGKKLFF.

The CDR3 nucleotides are TGTGCCAGCAGCTTGGGAACAGCGGGAGGGAGGGCAGATACGCAGTATTTT. Translating it yields CASSLGTAGGRADTQYF. The chain has TRBV5-6 and TRBJ2-3, with 10 bases lining up with TRBD2. The V segment lost 0 bases and the J segment 4 bases; nucleotides outside the gene matches: 8. This CDR3 contains 17 residues. From germline, CDR1 is SGHDT and CDR2 YYEEEE.

V gene TRBV6-1 combines with J gene TRBJ2-1; weak D call: TRBD1 (6 bases). The ends were cut back, 0 bases at V and 2 bases at J, with 11 bases in the middle. The CDR3 length is 16 residues. Germline CDR1 is MNHNS and CDR2 is SASEGT. This chain's CDR3 is CASSEAFQGPYNEQFF. The CDR3 DNA reads as TGTGCCAGCAGTGAAGCATTCCAGGGGCCCTACAATGAGCAGTTCTTC.

The chain combines TRBV5-8 with TRBJ2-3; 14 nucleotides match TRBD2. This CDR3 has 17 residues. The junction had 7 bases not matched to a gene; V was cut back by 4 bases and J by 3 bases. Germline CDR1 reads SGHTS; CDR2 reads YDEGEE. CDR3 in amino acids: CASSTGTSGSRTDTQYF. Here the CDR3 DNA reads TGTGCCAGCAGCACAGGGACTAGCGGGAGTAGAACAGATACGCAGTATTTT. Combining the CDR3 with reference TRBV5-8 and TRBJ2-3 gives the whole variable domain EAGVTQSPTHLIKTRGQQATLRCSPISGHTSVYWYQQALGLGLQFLLWYDEGEERNRGNFPPRFSGRQFPNYSSELNVNALELEDSALYLCASSTGTSGSRTDTQYFGPGTRLTVL.

This clone came up a few times. The chain uses TRBV7-2 and TRBJ2-3; TRBD2 matches at 7 bases. V shed 1 base and J 5 bases; nucleotides not matched to a gene: 9. CDR1 is SGHTA and CDR2 is FQGNSA in the germline V gene. There are 16 residues in the CDR3. CDR3 DNA: TGTGCCAGCAGCTTAGGGCCAGCGGGAAGTGGAGATACGCAGTATTTT. Encoded protein: CASSLGPAGSGDTQYF.

The genes are TRBV2 and TRBJ2-5, with a weak D call TRBD1 (5 bases). Germline V lookup: CDR1 SNHLY, CDR2 FYNNEI. There are 13 residues in the CDR3. The V end was cut by 5 bases, the J end by 3 bases, with 10 bases between. In nucleotides, the CDR3 is TGTGCCAGCAGTAAACGACAGAAAGAGACCCAGTACTTC. Translated: CASSKRQKETQYF.

This clone was seen just once. The chain has TRBV2 and TRBJ1-4; the D is unclear. Germline V gives CDR1 SNHLY, CDR2 FYNNEI. The V gene lost 4 bases and the J gene lost 0 bases, with 12 bases spanning the gap. The CDR3 is made up of 16 amino acids. The CDR3 bases are TGTGCCAGCAGTGTCCTTACGGCTGCAACTAATGAAAAACTGTTTTTT. Translation gives CASSVLTAATNEKLFF.

The count of this clone is one. The chain is built from TRBV19 and TRBJ2-5; 7 bases agree with TRBD2. Trimming took 4 bases from V and 5 from J; bases not matched to a gene: 10. There are 15 residues in the CDR3. The germline V gene has CDR1 LNHDA and CDR2 SQIVND (reference sequence). The CDR3, as DNA: TGTGCCAGTAGTACCTCAGCTAGCGGCCGGGAGACCCAGTACTTC. Its protein product is CASSTSASGRETQYF.

This clone has just one count. The J gene is TRBJ2-3, the V gene TRBV11-1; 13 bases fit TRBD2. Germline CDR1 SGHAT, CDR2 FQDESV (reference sequence). V dropped 6 bases and J dropped 2; count of bases not matched to a gene: 5. The CDR3 is 16 amino acids. The CDR3 reads CASRPGLAGNTDTQYF. CDR3 coding DNA: TGTGCCAGCAGACCGGGACTAGCGGGGAACACAGATACGCAGTATTTT.

Only a few counts were recorded for this clone. Additional DNA sequences in this sample encode the identical CDR3. This chain joins TRBV9 and TRBJ2-7; D possibly corresponds to TRBD1 (7 bases). Trimming left V 0 bases short and J 1 base short, with 11 bases between. Germline V gene data show CDR1 as SGDLS and CDR2 as YYNGEE. The CDR3 is 15 amino acids. CDR3 in DNA: TGTGCCAGCAGCGTAGAGGCAGGGGGGTCCTACGAGCAGTACTTC. Amino acids: CASSVEAGGSYEQYF.

As DNA, the CDR3 is TGTGCCAGTAGTATCGGGGAGCGGCCGCCCCTCCACTTT. Its protein product is CASSIGERPPLHF. The chain joins TRBV19 to TRBJ1-6; D is unclear. The CDR3 loop spans 13 amino acids. CDR1 is LNHDA and CDR2 is SQIVND in the germline V gene (reference sequence). Trimming cost V 3 bases and J 13 bases, with 13 bases left between them.

The chain carries TRBV7-2 and TRBJ2-5, with 12 bases that match TRBD1. The CDR3 consists of 15 residues. Germline lookup yields CDR1 SGHTA and CDR2 FQGNSA. With V trimmed by 4 bases and J by 5 bases, 5 bases remained unmatched. The CDR3 loop is CASSSGQGAGETQYF. The DNA for the CDR3 is TGTGCCAGCAGCTCGGGACAGGGGGCGGGGGAGACCCAGTACTTC.